This T cell receptor (beta chain) was found in a study of T cell responses to AZD1222 COVID-19 vaccine. General observations from the study: Repertoire sampling was restricted to post-peak T cell response timepoints. Close to half of all spike-specific TCRs reportedly target regions of the variants that are unmutated. Donor demographics were predominantly white British with a female majority; clonal diversity may be underestimated.

From germline, CDR1 is DFQATT and CDR2 SNEGSKA (reference sequence). After removal of 3 bases from V and 6 bases from J, the junction contained 8 bases not matched to a gene. The CDR3 has 15 residues. Concerning this clone itself: What it binds is unknown.

Some clones are missing from TCRdb's copy, which holds only in-frame ones; the method was immunoSEQ multiplex PCR. The sample has about 140,000 clones, 91% seen once; the top ten hold 6.5% to 8%. The starting material was peripheral blood, obtained 28 days after the second dose of the MenACWY control vaccine. This chain links TRBV20-1 with TRBJ2-3; 11 bases align to TRBD2. The source is an adult who received the MenACWY meningococcal vaccine as a control. CDR3 in amino acids: CSASPSGGNTDTQYF. CDR3 bases: TGCAGTGCTAGTCCTAGCGGGGGGAACACTGATACGCAGTATTTT.